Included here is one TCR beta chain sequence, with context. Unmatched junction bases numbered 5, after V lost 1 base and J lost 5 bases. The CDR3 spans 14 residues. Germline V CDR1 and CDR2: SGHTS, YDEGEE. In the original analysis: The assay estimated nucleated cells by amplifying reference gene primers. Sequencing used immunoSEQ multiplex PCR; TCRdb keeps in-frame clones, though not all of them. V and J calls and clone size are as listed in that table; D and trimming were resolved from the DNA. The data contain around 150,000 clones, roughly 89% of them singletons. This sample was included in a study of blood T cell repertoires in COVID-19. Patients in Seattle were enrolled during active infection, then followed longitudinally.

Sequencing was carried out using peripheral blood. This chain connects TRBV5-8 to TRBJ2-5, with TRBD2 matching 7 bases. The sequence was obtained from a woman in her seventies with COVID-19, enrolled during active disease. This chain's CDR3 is CASSLTSVGETQYF. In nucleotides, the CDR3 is TGTGCCAGCAGCTTGACTAGCGTAGGGGAGACCCAGTACTTC.